A single sample gave rise to the 10 T cell receptor beta chains below, sequenced in a study of T cell responses to AZD1222 COVID-19 vaccine. Libraries were prepared by immunoSEQ multiplex PCR; TCRdb keeps only in-frame clonotypes and omits some of them. Of 130,000 or so clones listed, around 94% are singletons. This specimen was peripheral blood, taken on day 0 of AZD1222 vaccination. The receptors here all came from an adult in good health.

This chain links TRBV6-6 with TRBJ2-5; TRBD2 agrees at 11 bases. The CDR3 is 15 amino acids. Per germline, CDR1 MNHNY and CDR2 SVGAGI (reference sequence). With V trimmed by 2 bases and J by 5 bases, 4 bases remained unmatched. CDR3 in DNA: TGTGCCAGCAGTTACCAAAGGACTAGCGGGGAGACCCAGTACTTC. Its translation: CASSYQRTSGETQYF.

V usage is TRBV5-4 and J usage is TRBJ2-6, with TRBD2 identical over 11 bases. The J segment lost 0 bases and the V segment lost 4 bases, leaving 9 bases of the junction unmatched. This CDR3 region has 19 residues. In germline, CDR1 is SGHNT, CDR2 YYREEE (reference sequence). The CDR3 sequence: CASSLGTSGWVSGANVLTF. The CDR3 coding sequence is TGTGCCAGCAGCCTAGGGACTAGCGGATGGGTCTCTGGGGCCAACGTCCTGACTTTC.

The chain carries TRBV24-1 and TRBJ2-1, with a tentative D call TRBD1 (5 bases). Germline CDR1 reads KGHDR; CDR2 reads SFDVKD. This CDR3 comprises 16 residues. Trimming stripped 3 bases from V and 6 bases from J, with 17 bases between. CDR3 coding DNA: TGTGCCACCAGTGATCCCCCTGGGCCCCAGGGCAATGAGCAGTTCTTC. Its protein product is CATSDPPGPQGNEQFF.

The rearrangement uses TRBV15 and TRBJ1-1; D is perhaps TRBD1 (5 bases). V lost 0 bases and J 11 bases, leaving 13 bases between the germline ends. CDR1 and CDR2 from the germline V gene are LNHNV and YYDKDF (reference sequence). CDR3 size: 13 residues. The CDR3, as DNA: TGTGCCACCAGCAGAGATAGCGGGGGTAGGGCTTTCTTT. It is translated as CATSRDSGGRAFF.

V usage is TRBV5-1 and J usage is TRBJ1-1, with a possible D match to TRBD1 (5 bases). The CDR3 is made up of 14 amino acids. Germline V gene lookup returns CDR1 SGHRS and CDR2 YFSETQ. V lost 5 bases, J lost 7 bases, and 18 bases lay in between. The CDR3 sequence: CASRPNSGFGEAFF. CDR3 DNA sequence: TGCGCCAGCAGACCAAACTCAGGGTTCGGTGAAGCTTTCTTT.

The V gene is TRBV19, the J gene TRBJ1-2; D is unclear. Looked up from germline, CDR1 is LNHDA and CDR2 is SQIVND (reference sequence). Trimming cost V 7 bases and J 1 base, with 13 bases left between them. The length of the CDR3 is 14 residues. CDR3 sequence: CASNKPGLNYGYTF. The DNA for the CDR3 is TGTGCCAGTAACAAACCCGGCCTTAACTATGGCTACACCTTC.

The rearrangement uses TRBV7-9 and TRBJ2-1; D gene uncertain. The CDR3 contains 12 residues. The V and J ends lost 7 bases and 3 bases respectively, with 7 bases between them. CDR1 and CDR2 from the germline V gene are SEHNR and FQNEAQ (reference sequence). CDR3 DNA: TGTGCCAGCAACTACAACTACAATGAGCAGTTCTTC. Amino acid sequence: CASNYNYNEQFF.

The CDR3 coding sequence is TGTGCCAGCAGCTTGAGAGGCAATGAAAAACTGTTTTTT. This encodes CASSLRGNEKLFF. The rearrangement joins TRBV7-8 to TRBJ1-4; D is uncertain. With 3 bases removed from V and 5 bases from J, the gap between germline ends came to 7 bases. Germline CDR1 and CDR2: SGHVS and FQNEAQ. The length of the CDR3 is 13 residues.

The CDR3 sequence: CASSLARQPTHEQFF. Written as DNA, the CDR3 is TGTGCCAGCAGCTTAGCGAGGCAACCCACGCATGAGCAGTTCTTC. V is TRBV7-8 and J is TRBJ2-1; D unresolved. CDR1 SGHVS and CDR2 FQNEAQ come from the germline V gene. The V end was cut by 0 bases, the J end by 8 bases, with 14 bases between. The CDR3 has 15 amino acids.

The chain recombines TRBV30 with TRBJ1-6, with D uncertain. Germline CDR1 GTSNPN, CDR2 SVGIG (reference sequence). The CDR3 loop spans 14 amino acids. V lost 0 bases and J lost 4, with 7 bases in between. CDR3 residues: CAWSVLGYNSPLHF. Here the CDR3 DNA reads TGTGCCTGGAGTGTACTAGGTTATAATTCACCCCTCCACTTT.